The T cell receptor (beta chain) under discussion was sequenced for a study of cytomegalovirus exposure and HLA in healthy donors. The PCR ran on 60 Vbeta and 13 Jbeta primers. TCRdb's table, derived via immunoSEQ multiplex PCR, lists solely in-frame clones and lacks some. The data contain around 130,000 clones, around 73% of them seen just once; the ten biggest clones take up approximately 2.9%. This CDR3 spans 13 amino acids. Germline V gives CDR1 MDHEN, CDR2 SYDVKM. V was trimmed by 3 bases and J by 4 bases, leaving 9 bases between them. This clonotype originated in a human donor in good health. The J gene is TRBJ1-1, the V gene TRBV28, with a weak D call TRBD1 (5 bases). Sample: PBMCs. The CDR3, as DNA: TGTGCCAGCAGTTTGGCAGGGCTCACTGAAGCTTTCTTT. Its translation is CASSLAGLTEAFF.